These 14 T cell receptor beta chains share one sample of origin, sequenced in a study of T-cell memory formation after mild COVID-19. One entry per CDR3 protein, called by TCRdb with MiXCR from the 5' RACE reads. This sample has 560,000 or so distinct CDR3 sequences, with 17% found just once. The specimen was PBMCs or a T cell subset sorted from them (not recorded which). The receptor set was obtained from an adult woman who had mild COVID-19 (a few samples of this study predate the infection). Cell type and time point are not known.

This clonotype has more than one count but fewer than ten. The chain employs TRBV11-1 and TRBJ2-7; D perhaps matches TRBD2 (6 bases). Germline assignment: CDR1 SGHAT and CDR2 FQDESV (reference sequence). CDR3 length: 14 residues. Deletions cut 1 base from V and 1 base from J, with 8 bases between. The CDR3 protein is CASSLEEGSYEQYF. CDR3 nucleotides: TGTGCCAGCAGCTTAGAGGAGGGGTCCTACGAGCAGTACTTC.

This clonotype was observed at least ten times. In nucleotides, the CDR3 is TGCGCCAGCAGCTTGCGGTCAGCCGAGGCGGGGTATGGCTACACCTTC. This codes for CASSLRSAEAGYGYTF. V is TRBV5-1 and J is TRBJ1-2, with D unclear. Germline V gene data show CDR1 as SGHRS and CDR2 as YFSETQ. V was trimmed by 1 base and J by 5 bases, leaving 18 bases between them. The CDR3 contains 16 residues.

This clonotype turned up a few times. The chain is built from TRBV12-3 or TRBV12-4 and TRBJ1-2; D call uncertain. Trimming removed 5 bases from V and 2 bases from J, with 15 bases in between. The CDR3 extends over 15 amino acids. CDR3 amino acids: CASSTAGLTNYGYTF. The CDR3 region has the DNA TGTGCCAGCAGTACCGCCGGACTGACCAACTATGGCTACACCTTC.

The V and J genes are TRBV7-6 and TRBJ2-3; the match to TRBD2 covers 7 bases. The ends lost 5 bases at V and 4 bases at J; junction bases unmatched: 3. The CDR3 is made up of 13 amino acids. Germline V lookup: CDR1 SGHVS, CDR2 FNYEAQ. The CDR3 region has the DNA TGTGCCAGCAGCCAAGGGAGGGCAGATACGCAGTATTTT. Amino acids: CASSQGRADTQYF.

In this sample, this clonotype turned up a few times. The CDR3 coding sequence is TGTGCCAGCAGCCCGGGCCGACTAGCGGGGGTCAATGAGCAGTTCTTC. Amino acids: CASSPGRLAGVNEQFF. This rearrangement joins TRBV7-8 to TRBJ2-1; TRBD2 aligns across 12 bases. Per the germline V gene, CDR1 is SGHVS and CDR2 is FQNEAQ. V lost 5 bases to trimming and J lost 6 bases; unmatched junction nucleotides: 8. The CDR3 extends over 16 amino acids.

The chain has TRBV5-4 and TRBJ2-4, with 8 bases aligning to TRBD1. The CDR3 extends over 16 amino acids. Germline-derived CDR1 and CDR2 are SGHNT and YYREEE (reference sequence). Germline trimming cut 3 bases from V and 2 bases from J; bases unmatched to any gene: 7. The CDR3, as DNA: TGTGCCAGCAGCTCGGACAGGGCGTTAACCAAAAACATTCAGTACTTC. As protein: CASSSDRALTKNIQYF.

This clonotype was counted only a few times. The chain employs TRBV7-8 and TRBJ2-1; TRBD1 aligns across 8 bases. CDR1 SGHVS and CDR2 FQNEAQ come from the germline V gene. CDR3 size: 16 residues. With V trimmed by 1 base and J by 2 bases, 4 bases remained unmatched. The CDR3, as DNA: TGTGCCAGCAGCTTAGTCCAGGGGGCGACCTACAATGAGCAGTTCTTC. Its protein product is CASSLVQGATYNEQFF.

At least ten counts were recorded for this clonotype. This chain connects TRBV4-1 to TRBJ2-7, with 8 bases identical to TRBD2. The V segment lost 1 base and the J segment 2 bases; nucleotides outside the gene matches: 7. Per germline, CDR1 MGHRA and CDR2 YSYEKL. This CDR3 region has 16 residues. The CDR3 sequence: CASSQAGSAGAYEQYF. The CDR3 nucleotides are TGCGCCAGCAGCCAAGCTGGGTCAGCGGGGGCCTACGAGCAGTACTTC.

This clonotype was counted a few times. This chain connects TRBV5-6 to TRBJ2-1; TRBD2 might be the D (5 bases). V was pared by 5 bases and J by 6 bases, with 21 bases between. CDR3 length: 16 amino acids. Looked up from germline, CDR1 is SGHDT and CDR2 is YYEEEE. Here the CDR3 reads CASSGSETGWGNEQFF. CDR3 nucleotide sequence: TGTGCCAGCAGTGGCAGCGAGACGGGGTGGGGCAATGAGCAGTTCTTC.

This CDR3 reads CASSSVAAGELFF. DNA for the CDR3: TGTGCCAGCAGCTCGGTCGCGGCCGGGGAGCTGTTTTTT. The chain carries TRBV7-2 and TRBJ2-2; no reliable D call. The germline V gene encodes CDR1 SGHTA and CDR2 FQGNSA. V was shortened by 4 bases and J by 6 bases, with 9 bases between the two germline ends. This CDR3 comprises 13 residues.

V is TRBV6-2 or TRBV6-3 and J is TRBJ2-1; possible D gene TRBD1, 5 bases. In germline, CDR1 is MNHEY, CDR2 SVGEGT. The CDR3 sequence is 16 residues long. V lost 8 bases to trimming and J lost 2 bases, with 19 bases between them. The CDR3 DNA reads TGTGCCAGCCATTCGACCGCCCAGGGAACCTACAATGAGCAGTTCTTC. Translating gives CASHSTAQGTYNEQFF.

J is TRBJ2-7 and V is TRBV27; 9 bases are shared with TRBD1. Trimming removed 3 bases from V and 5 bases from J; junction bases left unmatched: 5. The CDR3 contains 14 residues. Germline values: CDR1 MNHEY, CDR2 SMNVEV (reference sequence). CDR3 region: CASSFGTGKNEQYF. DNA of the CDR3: TGTGCCAGCAGTTTTGGGACAGGGAAAAACGAGCAGTACTTC.

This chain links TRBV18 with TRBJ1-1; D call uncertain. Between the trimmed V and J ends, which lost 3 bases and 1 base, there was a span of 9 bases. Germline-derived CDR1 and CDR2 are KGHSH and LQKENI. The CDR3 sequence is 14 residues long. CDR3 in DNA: TGTGCCAGCTCACCCACAATACGGAACACTGAAGCTTTCTTT. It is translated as CASSPTIRNTEAFF.

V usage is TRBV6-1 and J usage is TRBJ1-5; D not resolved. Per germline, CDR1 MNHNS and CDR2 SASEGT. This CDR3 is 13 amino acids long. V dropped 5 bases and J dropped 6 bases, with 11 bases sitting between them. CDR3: CASSPASGQPQHF. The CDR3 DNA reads TGTGCCAGCAGTCCAGCGTCGGGTCAGCCCCAGCATTTT.